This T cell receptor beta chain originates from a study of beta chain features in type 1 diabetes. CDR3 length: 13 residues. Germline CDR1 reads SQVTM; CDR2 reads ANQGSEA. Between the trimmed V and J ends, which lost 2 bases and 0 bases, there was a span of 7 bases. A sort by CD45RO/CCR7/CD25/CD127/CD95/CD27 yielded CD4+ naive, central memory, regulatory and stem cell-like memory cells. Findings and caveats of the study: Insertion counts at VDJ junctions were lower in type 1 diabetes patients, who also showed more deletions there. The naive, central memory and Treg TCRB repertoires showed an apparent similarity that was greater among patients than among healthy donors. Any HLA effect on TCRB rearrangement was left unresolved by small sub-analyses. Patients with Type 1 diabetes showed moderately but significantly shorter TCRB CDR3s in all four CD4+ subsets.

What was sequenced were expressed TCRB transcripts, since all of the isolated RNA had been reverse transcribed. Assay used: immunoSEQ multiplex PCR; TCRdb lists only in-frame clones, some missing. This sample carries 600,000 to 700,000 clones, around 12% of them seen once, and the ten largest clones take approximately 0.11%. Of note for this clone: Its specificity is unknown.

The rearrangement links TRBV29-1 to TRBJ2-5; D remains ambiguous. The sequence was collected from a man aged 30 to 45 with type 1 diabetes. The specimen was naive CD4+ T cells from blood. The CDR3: CSVEPLYQETQYF. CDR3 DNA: TGCAGCGTTGAACCCCTGTACCAAGAGACCCAGTACTTC.